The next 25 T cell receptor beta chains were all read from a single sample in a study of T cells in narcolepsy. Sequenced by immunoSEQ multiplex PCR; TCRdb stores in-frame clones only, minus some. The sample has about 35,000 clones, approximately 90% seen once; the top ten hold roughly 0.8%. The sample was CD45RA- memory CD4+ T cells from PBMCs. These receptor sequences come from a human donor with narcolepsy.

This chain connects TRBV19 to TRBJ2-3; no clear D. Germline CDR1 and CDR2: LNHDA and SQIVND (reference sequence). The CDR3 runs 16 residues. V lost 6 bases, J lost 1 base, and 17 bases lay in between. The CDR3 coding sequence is TGTGCCAGTAGCCCAACCGCAAGGGCCGGCACAGATACGCAGTATTTT. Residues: CASSPTARAGTDTQYF. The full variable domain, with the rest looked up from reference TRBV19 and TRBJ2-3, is DGGITQSPKYLFRKEGQNVTLSCEQNLNHDAMYWYRQDPGQGLRLIYYSQIVNDFQKGDIAEGYSVSREKKESFPLTVTSAQKNPTAFYLCASSPTARAGTDTQYFGPGTRLTVL.

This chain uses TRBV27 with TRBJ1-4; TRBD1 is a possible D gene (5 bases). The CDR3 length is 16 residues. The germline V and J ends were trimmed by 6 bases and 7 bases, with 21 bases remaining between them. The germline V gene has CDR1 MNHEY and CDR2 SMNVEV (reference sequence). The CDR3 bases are TGTGCCAGCAGCAAAGGGACCCTGGGGGTCAGTGAAAAACTGTTTTTT. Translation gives CASSKGTLGVSEKLFF.

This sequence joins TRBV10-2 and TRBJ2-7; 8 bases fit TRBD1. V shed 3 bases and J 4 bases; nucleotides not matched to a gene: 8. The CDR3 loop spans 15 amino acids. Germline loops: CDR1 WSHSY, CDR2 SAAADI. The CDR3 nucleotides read TGCGCCAGCAGTGAAAGAGACAGGGGTGTTTACGAGCAGTACTTC. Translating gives CASSERDRGVYEQYF.

In DNA form, the CDR3 reads TGTGCCAGAATCTCGGACAACAGGGGAAGCTCCTACAATGAGCAGTTCTTC. Translated, it gives CARISDNRGSSYNEQFF. The J gene is TRBJ2-1, the V gene TRBV5-3; 7 bases match TRBD1. TRBV5-3 is given ORF status, its function remaining uncertain. The CDR3 has 17 amino acids. J gave up 0 bases and V 6 bases, and 12 bases lay outside the gene matches.

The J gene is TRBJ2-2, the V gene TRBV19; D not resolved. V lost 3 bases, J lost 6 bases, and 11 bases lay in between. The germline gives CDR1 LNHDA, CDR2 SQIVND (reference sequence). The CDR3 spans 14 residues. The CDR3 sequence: CASSIARIPGELFF. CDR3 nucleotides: TGTGCCAGTAGTATTGCCCGAATCCCCGGGGAGCTGTTTTTT.

The CDR3 nucleotides are TGTGCCAGCAGGAAAACAGGGACAGAGTATAATTCACCCCTCCACTTT. Translation: CASRKTGTEYNSPLHF. V gene TRBV11-2 combines with J gene TRBJ1-6; 7 nucleotides agree with TRBD1. Per germline, CDR1 SGHAT and CDR2 FQNNGV. Unmatched junction bases numbered 9, after V lost 6 bases and J lost 4 bases. The length of the CDR3 is 16 residues.

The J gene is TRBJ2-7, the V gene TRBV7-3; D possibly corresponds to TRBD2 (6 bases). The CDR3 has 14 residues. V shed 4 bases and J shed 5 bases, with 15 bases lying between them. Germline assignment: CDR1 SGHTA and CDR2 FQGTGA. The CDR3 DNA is TGTGCCAGCAGCTCCGGGAGCACTTCCAACGAGCAGTACTTC. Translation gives CASSSGSTSNEQYF.

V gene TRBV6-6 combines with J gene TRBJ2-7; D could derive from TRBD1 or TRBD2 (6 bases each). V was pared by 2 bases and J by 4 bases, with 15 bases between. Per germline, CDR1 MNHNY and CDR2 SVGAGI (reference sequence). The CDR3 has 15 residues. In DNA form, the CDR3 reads TGTGCCAGCAGTTACGGTGGGGGGACATCTTACGAGCAGTACTTC. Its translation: CASSYGGGTSYEQYF.

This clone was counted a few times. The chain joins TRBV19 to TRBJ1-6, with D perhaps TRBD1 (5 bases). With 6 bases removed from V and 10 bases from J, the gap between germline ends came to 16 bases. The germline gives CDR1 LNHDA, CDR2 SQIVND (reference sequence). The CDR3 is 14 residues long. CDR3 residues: CASSLLGERSPLHF. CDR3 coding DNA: TGTGCCAGTAGCCTATTGGGGGAAAGATCACCCCTCCACTTT.

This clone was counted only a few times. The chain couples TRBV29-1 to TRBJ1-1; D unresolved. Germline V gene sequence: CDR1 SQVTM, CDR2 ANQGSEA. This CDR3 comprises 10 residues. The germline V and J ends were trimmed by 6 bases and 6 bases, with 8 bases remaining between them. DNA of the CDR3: TGCAGCGTGGGCGCCGCTGAAGCTTTCTTT. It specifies CSVGAAEAFF.

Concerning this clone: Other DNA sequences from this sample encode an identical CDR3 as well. CDR3 DNA: TGCAGTGCTAGGAGGGGGAATGAGCAGTTCTTC. As protein: CSARRGNEQFF. The gene calls are TRBV20-1 and TRBJ2-1; D may be TRBD1 (6 bases). V lost 3 bases and J lost 7, with 7 bases in between. The CDR3 is made up of 11 amino acids. CDR1 and CDR2 from the germline V gene are DFQATT and SNEGSKA (reference sequence).

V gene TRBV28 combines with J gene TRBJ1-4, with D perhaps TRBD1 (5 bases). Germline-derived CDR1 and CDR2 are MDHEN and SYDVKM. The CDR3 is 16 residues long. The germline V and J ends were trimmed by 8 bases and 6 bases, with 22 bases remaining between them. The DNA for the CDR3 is TGTGCCAGCTGGTCCCGGTCCGGGGGAGGATATGAAAAACTGTTTTTT. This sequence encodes CASWSRSGGGYEKLFF.

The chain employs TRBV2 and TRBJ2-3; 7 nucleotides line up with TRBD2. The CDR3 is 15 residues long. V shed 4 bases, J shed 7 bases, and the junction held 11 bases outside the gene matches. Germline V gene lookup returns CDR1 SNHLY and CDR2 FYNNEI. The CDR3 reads CASSGASGRGNTQYF. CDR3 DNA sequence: TGTGCCAGCAGTGGGGCTAGCGGACGCGGGAATACGCAGTATTTT.

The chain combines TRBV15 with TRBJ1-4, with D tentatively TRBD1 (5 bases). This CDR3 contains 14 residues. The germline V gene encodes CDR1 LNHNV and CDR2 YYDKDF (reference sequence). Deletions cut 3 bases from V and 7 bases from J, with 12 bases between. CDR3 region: CATSSSGIGEKLFF. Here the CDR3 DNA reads TGTGCCACCAGCAGTTCAGGGATTGGTGAAAAACTGTTTTTT.

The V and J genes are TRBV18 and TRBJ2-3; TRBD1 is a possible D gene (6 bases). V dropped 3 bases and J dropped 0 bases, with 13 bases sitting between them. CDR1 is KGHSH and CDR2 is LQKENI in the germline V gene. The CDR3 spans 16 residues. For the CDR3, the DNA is TGTGCCAGCTCACCTCTCAGGGGCGGCAGCACAGATACGCAGTATTTT. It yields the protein CASSPLRGGSTDTQYF.

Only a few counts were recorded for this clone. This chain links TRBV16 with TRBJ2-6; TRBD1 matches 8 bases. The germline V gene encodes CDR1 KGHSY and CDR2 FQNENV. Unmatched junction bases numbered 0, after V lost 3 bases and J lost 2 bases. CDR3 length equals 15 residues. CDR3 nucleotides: TGTGCCAGCAGCCAGGACAGGGCTGGGGCCAACGTCCTGACTTTC. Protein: CASSQDRAGANVLTF.

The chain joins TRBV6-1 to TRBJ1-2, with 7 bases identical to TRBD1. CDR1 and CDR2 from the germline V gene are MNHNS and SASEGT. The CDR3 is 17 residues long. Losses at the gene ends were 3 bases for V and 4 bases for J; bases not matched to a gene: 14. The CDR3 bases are TGTGCCAGCAGTGAGGCCGGGACAGCCTTAGATCTCTATGGCTACACCTTC. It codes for CASSEAGTALDLYGYTF.

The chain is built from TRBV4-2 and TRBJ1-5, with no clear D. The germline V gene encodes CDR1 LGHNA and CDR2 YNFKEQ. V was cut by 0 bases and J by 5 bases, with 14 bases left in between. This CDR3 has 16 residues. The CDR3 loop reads CASSQDLGDYYQPQHF. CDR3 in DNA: TGTGCCAGCAGCCAAGATCTCGGAGATTATTATCAGCCCCAGCATTTT.

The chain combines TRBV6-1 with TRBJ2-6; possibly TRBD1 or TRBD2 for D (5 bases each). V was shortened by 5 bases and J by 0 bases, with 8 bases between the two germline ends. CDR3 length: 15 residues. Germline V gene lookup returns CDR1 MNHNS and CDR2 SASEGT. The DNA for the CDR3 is TGTGCCAGCAGTTTCGGGGCCTCTGGGGCCAACGTCCTGACTTTC. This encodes CASSFGASGANVLTF.

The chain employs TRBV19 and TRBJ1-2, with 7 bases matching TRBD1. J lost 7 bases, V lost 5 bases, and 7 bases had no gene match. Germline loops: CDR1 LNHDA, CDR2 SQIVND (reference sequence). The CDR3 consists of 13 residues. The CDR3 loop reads CASSVGTAGGYTF. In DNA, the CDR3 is TGTGCCAGTAGTGTAGGGACAGCGGGTGGCTACACCTTC.

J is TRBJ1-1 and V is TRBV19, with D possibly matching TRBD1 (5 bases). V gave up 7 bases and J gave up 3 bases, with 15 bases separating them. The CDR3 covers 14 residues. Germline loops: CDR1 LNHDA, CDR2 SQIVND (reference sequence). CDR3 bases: TGTGCCAGTACCCCGACATCCAGGGACACTGAAGCTTTCTTT. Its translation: CASTPTSRDTEAFF.

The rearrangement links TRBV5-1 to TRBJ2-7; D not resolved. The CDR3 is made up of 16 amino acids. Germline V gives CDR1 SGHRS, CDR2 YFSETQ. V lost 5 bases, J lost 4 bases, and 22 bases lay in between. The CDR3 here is CASRERVAMVGYEQYF. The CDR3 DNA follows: TGCGCCAGCAGAGAACGCGTCGCCATGGTGGGATACGAGCAGTACTTC.

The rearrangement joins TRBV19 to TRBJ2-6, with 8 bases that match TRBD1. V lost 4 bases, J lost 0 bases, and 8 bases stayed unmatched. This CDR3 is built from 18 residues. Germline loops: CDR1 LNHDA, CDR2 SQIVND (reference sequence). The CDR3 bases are TGTGCCAGTAGTAGGAGACAGGGGCAAAGCTCTGGGGCCAACGTCCTGACTTTC. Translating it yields CASSRRQGQSSGANVLTF. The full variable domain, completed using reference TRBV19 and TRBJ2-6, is DGGITQSPKYLFRKEGQNVTLSCEQNLNHDAMYWYRQDPGQGLRLIYYSQIVNDFQKGDIAEGYSVSREKKESFPLTVTSAQKNPTAFYLCASSRRQGQSSGANVLTFGAGSRLTVL.

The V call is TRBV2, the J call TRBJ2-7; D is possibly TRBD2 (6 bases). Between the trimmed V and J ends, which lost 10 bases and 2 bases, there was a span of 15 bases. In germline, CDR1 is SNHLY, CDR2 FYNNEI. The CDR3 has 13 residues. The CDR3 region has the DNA TGTGCCAACTCGCCCGGGAGAACCTACGAGCAGTACTTC. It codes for CANSPGRTYEQYF.

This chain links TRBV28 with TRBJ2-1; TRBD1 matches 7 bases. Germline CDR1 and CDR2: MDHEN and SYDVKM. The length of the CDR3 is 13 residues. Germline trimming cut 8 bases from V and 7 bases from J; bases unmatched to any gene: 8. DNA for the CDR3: TGTGCCAGCGCGACAGGGACGGGAAATGAGCAGTTCTTC. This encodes CASATGTGNEQFF.